This T cell receptor (beta chain) was captured by sequencing in a study of blood T cell repertoires in COVID-19. The method was immunoSEQ multiplex PCR; TCRdb's version includes in-frame clones alone and lacks a portion of them. Here the sample spans approximately 230,000 clones, 86% being singletons. The CDR3 runs to 14 residues. Germline V CDR1 and CDR2: SGHTA, FQGNSA. V lost 1 base, J lost 9 bases, and 5 bases stayed unmatched. Specimen: peripheral blood. The receptor's source is a man aged 25-40 years who had recovered from COVID-19. This chain uses TRBV7-2 with TRBJ2-3; TRBD1 agrees at 9 bases. CDR3 sequence reads: CASSLERQGVTQYF. CDR3 nucleotide sequence: TGTGCCAGCAGCTTAGAGAGACAGGGGGTGACGCAGTATTTT. Full variable domain (remainder filled in from reference TRBV7-2 and TRBJ2-3): GAGVSQSPSNKVTEKGKDVELRCDPISGHTALYWYRQSLGQGLEFLIYFQGNSAPDKSGLPSDRFSAERTGGSVSTLTIQRTQQEDSAVYLCASSLERQGVTQYFGPGTRLTVL.